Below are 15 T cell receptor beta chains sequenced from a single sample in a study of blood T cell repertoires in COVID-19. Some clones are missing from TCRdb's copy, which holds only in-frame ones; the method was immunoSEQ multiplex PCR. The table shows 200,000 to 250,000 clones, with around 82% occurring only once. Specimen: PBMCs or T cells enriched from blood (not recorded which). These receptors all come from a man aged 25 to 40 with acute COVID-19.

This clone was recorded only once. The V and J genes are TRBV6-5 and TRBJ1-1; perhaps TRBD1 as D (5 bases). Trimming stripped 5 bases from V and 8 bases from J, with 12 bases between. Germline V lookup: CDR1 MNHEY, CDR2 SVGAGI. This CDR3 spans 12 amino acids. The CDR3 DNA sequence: TGTGCCAGCAGTACAACAGGCGCCGAAGCTTTCTTT. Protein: CASSTTGAEAFF.

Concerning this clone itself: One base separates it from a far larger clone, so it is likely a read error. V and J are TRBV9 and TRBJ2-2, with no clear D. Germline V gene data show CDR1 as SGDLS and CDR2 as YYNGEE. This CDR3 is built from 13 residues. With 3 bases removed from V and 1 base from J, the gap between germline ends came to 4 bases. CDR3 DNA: TGTGCCAGCAGCGCGGGGAACACCGGGGAGCTGTTTTTT. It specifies CASSAGNTGELFF.

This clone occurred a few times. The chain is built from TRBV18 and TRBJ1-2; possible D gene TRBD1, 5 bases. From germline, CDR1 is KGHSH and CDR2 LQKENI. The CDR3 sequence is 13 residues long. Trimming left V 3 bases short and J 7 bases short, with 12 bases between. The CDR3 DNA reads TGTGCCAGCTCACCCGAAGGGGAAGCTGGCTACACCTTC. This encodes CASSPEGEAGYTF.

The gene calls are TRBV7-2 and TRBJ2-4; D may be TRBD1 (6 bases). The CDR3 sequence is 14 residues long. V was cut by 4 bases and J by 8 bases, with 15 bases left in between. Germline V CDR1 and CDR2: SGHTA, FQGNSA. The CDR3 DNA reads TGTGCCAGCAGCTATCGGGACACCGGAGACATTCAGTACTTC. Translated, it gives CASSYRDTGDIQYF.

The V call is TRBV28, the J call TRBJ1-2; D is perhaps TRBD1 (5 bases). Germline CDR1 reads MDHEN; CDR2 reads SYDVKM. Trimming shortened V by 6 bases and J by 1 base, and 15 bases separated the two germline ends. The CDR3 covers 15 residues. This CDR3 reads CASSPAGEINYGYTF. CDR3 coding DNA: TGTGCCAGCAGCCCGGCGGGGGAGATTAACTATGGCTACACCTTC.

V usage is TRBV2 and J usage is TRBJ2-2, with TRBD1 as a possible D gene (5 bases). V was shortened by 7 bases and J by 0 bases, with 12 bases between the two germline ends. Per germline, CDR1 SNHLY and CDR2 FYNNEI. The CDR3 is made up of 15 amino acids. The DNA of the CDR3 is TGTGCCAGCAAGGCAGGGTCTACGAACACCGGGGAGCTGTTTTTT. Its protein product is CASKAGSTNTGELFF.

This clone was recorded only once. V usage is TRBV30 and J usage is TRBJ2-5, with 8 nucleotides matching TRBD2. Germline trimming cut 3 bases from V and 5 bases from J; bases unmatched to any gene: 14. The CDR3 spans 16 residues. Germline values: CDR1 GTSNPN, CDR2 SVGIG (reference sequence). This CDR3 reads CAWRAGLAGPGETQYF. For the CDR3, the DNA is TGTGCCTGGAGGGCGGGTTTAGCGGGACCCGGGGAGACCCAGTACTTC.

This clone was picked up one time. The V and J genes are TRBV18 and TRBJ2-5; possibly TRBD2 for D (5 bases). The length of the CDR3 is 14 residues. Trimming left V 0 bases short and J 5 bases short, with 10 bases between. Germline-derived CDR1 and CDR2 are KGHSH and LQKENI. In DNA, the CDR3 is TGTGCCAGCTCACCACCGAGGGCTAGCGAGACCCAGTACTTC. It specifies CASSPPRASETQYF. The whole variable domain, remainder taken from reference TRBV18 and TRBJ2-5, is NAGVMQNPRHLVRRRGQEARLRCSPMKGHSHVYWYRQLPEEGLKFMVYLQKENIIDESGMPKERFSAEFPKEGPSILRIQQVVRGDSAAYFCASSPPRASETQYFGPGTRLLVL.

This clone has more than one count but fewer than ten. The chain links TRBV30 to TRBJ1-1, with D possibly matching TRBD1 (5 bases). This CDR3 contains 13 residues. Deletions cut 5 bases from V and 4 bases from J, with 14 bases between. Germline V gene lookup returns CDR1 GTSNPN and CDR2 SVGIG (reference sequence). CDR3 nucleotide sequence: TGTGCCTGGCATCAGGGCGCCGGCACTGAAGCTTTCTTT. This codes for CAWHQGAGTEAFF.

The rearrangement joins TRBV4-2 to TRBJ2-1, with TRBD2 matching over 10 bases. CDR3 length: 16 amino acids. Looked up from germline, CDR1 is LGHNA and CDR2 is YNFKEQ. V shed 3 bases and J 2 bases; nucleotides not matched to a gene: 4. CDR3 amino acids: CASSQQTSGAYNEQFF. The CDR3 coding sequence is TGTGCCAGCAGCCAGCAAACTAGCGGGGCCTACAATGAGCAGTTCTTC.

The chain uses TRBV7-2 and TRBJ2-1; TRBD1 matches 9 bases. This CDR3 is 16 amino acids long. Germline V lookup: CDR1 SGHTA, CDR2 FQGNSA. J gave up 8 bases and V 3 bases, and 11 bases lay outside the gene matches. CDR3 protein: CASSFGDRATYDEQFF. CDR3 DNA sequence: TGTGCCAGCAGCTTCGGGGACAGGGCGACTTACGATGAGCAGTTCTTC. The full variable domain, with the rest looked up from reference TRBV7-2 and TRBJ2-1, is GAGVSQSPSNKVTEKGKDVELRCDPISGHTALYWYRQSLGQGLEFLIYFQGNSAPDKSGLPSDRFSAERTGGSVSTLTIQRTQQEDSAVYLCASSFGDRATYDEQFFGPGTRLTVL.

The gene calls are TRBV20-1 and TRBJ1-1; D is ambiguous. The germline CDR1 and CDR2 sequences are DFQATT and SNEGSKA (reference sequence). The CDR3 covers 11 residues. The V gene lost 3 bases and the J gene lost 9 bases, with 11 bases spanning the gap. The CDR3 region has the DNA TGCAGTGCTAGTAATAACGGTAAAGCTTTCTTT. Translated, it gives CSASNNGKAFF.

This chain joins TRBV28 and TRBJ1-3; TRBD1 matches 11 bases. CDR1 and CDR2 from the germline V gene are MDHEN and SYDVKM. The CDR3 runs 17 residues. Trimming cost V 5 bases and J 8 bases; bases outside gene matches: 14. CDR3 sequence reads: CASSPPQGQGGGYTIYF. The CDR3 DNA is TGTGCCAGCAGTCCCCCTCAGGGACAGGGGGGAGGATACACCATATATTTT.

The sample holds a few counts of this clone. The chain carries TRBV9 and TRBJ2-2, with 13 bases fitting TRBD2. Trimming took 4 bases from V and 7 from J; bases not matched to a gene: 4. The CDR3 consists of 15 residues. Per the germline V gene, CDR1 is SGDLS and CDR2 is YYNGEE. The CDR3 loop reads CASSPLAGGLGELFF. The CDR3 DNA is TGTGCCAGCAGCCCACTAGCGGGGGGGCTCGGGGAGCTGTTTTTT.

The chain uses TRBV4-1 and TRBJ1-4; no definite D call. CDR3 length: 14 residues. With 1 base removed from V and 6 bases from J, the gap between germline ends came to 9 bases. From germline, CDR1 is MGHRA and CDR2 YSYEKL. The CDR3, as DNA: TGCGCCAGCAGCCAAGTCACCAGCGATGAAAAACTGTTTTTT. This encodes CASSQVTSDEKLFF.